The 26 T cell receptor beta chains below were found in one sample sequenced in a study of CD4 T cells in relation to SARS-CoV-2 and coronaviruses. Sequencing was performed with immunoSEQ multiplex PCR; in TCRdb, only in-frame clones are kept and a portion is missing. In the table there are under 65,000 clones, roughly 88% of which are singletons. Before the COVID-19 pandemic, during about 2011-2019, CD4+ T cells were taken from unexposed donors. Sequenced: memory CD4+ T cells from PBMCs. The receptors were gathered from a human donor in good health.

The chain uses TRBV6-1 and TRBJ2-7; D might be TRBD1 (5 bases). The length of the CDR3 is 14 residues. Per germline, CDR1 MNHNS and CDR2 SASEGT. V was clipped by 3 bases and J by 1 base, with 10 bases between them. The CDR3 DNA reads as TGTGCCAGCAGTGAGAGAGACAGTTCCTACGAGCAGTACTTC. This gives the protein CASSERDSSYEQYF.

This sequence joins TRBV11-2 and TRBJ1-1, with 10 bases fitting TRBD1. Germline CDR1 is SGHAT and CDR2 is FQNNGV. The CDR3 totals 15 residues. V lost 5 bases to trimming and J lost 2 bases; unmatched junction nucleotides: 5. CDR3 in amino acids: CASSRRQGANTEAFF. In DNA, the CDR3 is TGTGCCAGCAGCCGACGACAGGGGGCCAACACTGAAGCTTTCTTT.

V and J are TRBV3-1 (or the pseudogene TRBV3-2) and TRBJ2-7, with D perhaps matching TRBD1 or TRBD2 (5 bases each). The germline gives CDR1 LGHDT, CDR2 YNNKEL (reference sequence). The V end was cut by 4 bases, the J end by 3 bases, with 25 bases between. There are 18 residues in the CDR3. The CDR3 is CASSRSSGPGGTGYEQYF. The CDR3 nucleotides are TGTGCCAGCAGCCGTTCCTCGGGGCCAGGAGGCACAGGCTACGAGCAGTACTTC.

The rearrangement uses TRBV11-2 and TRBJ2-7; the match to TRBD2 covers 8 bases. The length of the CDR3 is 14 residues. V trimming: 4 bases; J trimming: 7 bases; junction bases outside the gene matches: 9. Germline CDR1 reads SGHAT; CDR2 reads FQNNGV. This CDR3 is CASSSREGPWEQYF. The CDR3 DNA reads TGTGCCAGCAGCTCCCGGGAGGGTCCCTGGGAGCAGTACTTC. The full variable domain, in which reference TRBV11-2 and TRBJ2-7 provide the parts outside the CDR3, is EAGVAQSPRYKIIEKRQSVAFWCNPISGHATLYWYQQILGQGPKLLIQFQNNGVVDDSQLPKDRFSAERLKGVDSTLKIQPAKLEDSAVYLCASSSREGPWEQYFGPGTRLTVT.

The chain links TRBV5-1 to TRBJ1-3; D is perhaps TRBD1 (5 bases). The CDR3 has 15 amino acids. CDR1 is SGHRS and CDR2 is YFSETQ in the germline V gene. The V and J ends lost 4 bases and 4 bases respectively, with 15 bases between them. The chain's CDR3 is CASSLGGWYGNTIYF. The CDR3 DNA is TGCGCCAGCAGCCTCGGGGGGTGGTACGGAAACACCATATATTTT.

In its sample, this clone was seen once. The chain joins TRBV5-4 to TRBJ2-3; 10 bases map to TRBD2. The CDR3 extends over 16 amino acids. The V and J ends lost 2 bases and 5 bases, in that order; junction bases with no gene match: 8. Germline CDR1 SGHNT, CDR2 YYREEE (reference sequence). CDR3 sequence reads: CASSLSGRAGEDTQYF. Written as DNA, the CDR3 is TGTGCCAGCAGCTTAAGCGGGAGGGCCGGTGAAGATACGCAGTATTTT.

This clone was seen only once. This chain uses TRBV7-3 with TRBJ2-1; D is possibly TRBD2 (5 bases). This CDR3 is built from 12 residues. CDR1 and CDR2 from the germline V gene are SGHTA and FQGTGA. Trimming took off 1 base at V and 7 bases at J, with 5 bases between the two ends. DNA of the CDR3: TGTGCCAGCAGCTTAAGCGGGAATGAGCAGTTCTTC. Its translation is CASSLSGNEQFF. Complete variable domain (other parts from reference TRBV7-3 and TRBJ2-1): GAGVSQTPSNKVTEKGKYVELRCDPISGHTALYWYRQSLGQGPEFLIYFQGTGAADDSGLPNDRFFAVRPEGSVSTLKIQRTERGDSAVYLCASSLSGNEQFFGPGTRLTVL.

The CDR3 sequence: CASSLEIGEKLFF. The CDR3 nucleotides are TGCGCCAGCAGCCTGGAAATTGGTGAAAAACTGTTTTTT. This sequence joins TRBV5-1 and TRBJ1-4; D remains unclear. The V and J ends lost 4 bases and 7 bases respectively, with 11 bases between them. Per germline, CDR1 SGHRS and CDR2 YFSETQ. The CDR3 runs 13 residues.

This rearrangement joins TRBV3-1 (or the pseudogene TRBV3-2) to TRBJ1-2; D unclear. CDR3 length: 11 amino acids. V lost 2 bases to trimming and J lost 2 bases, with 0 bases between them. CDR1 is LGHDT, CDR2 YNNKEL, per germline (reference sequence). CDR3 coding DNA: TGTGCCAGCAGCCAAAACTATGGCTACACCTTC. Protein sequence: CASSQNYGYTF.

The V and J genes are TRBV5-5 and TRBJ2-1, with TRBD2 matching 8 bases. V was clipped by 4 bases and J by 8 bases; unmatched bases: 11. The CDR3 is 15 residues long. Per the germline V gene, CDR1 is SGHKS and CDR2 is YYEKEE (reference sequence). The CDR3, as DNA: TGTGCCAGCAGCCCTCTCCCCGGGACTAGATATGAGCAGTTCTTC. The encoded protein is CASSPLPGTRYEQFF.

The chain combines TRBV27 with TRBJ2-7, with a tentative D call TRBD1 (6 bases). V lost 1 base and J lost 5, with 21 bases in between. Germline CDR1 is MNHEY and CDR2 is SMNVEV (reference sequence). CDR3 size: 17 residues. For the CDR3, the DNA is TGTGCCAGCAGTTTATGGGGGTACGGTGGGGGCTCGGACGAGCAGTACTTC. It is translated as CASSLWGYGGGSDEQYF.

The CDR3: CASSLPGTGRYEQYF. Here the CDR3 DNA reads TGCGCCAGCAGCTTACCTGGGACAGGGAGGTACGAGCAGTACTTC. V is TRBV5-1 and J is TRBJ2-7, with 9 positions matching TRBD1. The CDR3 is made up of 15 amino acids. Germline V CDR1 and CDR2: SGHRS, YFSETQ. V shed 2 bases and J 4 bases; nucleotides not matched to a gene: 7.

This clone is a singleton in its sample. This sequence joins TRBV30 and TRBJ1-5, with a tentative D call TRBD1 (5 bases). The CDR3 sequence is 14 residues long. Germline values: CDR1 GTSNPN, CDR2 SVGIG (reference sequence). The V end lost 2 bases, the J end lost 3 bases, and 11 bases lay between the germline ends. The CDR3 region is CAWSQLGLNQPQHF. The CDR3 region has the DNA TGTGCCTGGAGTCAACTGGGGCTCAATCAGCCCCAGCATTTT.

The genes are TRBV9 and TRBJ1-4; D uncertain. V lost 5 bases, J lost 5 bases, and 13 bases lay in between. This CDR3 contains 14 residues. Germline CDR1 is SGDLS and CDR2 is YYNGEE. In DNA form, the CDR3 reads TGTGCCAGCAGTCGTTCGGGGTCAAATGAAAAACTGTTTTTT. Protein sequence: CASSRSGSNEKLFF.

The chain links TRBV30 to TRBJ2-7; 9 bases line up with TRBD2. Trimming at V came to 2 bases and at J to 3 bases, leaving 8 bases not matched to a gene. CDR3 length: 15 amino acids. The germline gives CDR1 GTSNPN, CDR2 SVGIG (reference sequence). CDR3 nucleotides: TGTGCCTGGAGTAATAATCTAGCGGGACTCTACGAGCAGTACTTC. It specifies CAWSNNLAGLYEQYF.

The chain is built from TRBV19 and TRBJ2-3; the D gene is possibly TRBD2 (6 bases). This CDR3 spans 15 amino acids. Trimming stripped 9 bases from V and 0 bases from J, with 16 bases between. Germline loops: CDR1 LNHDA, CDR2 SQIVND (reference sequence). CDR3: CASRDGSPSTDTQYF. CDR3 in DNA: TGTGCCAGCAGGGACGGGAGCCCTAGCACAGATACGCAGTATTTT.

The V gene is TRBV5-1, the J gene TRBJ2-3; weak D call: TRBD2 (6 bases). CDR1 is SGHRS, CDR2 YFSETQ, per germline. The CDR3 has 14 amino acids. Trimming took 4 bases from V and 5 from J, leaving 14 bases between them. CDR3 region: CASSPGTGVDTQYF. The CDR3 DNA reads TGCGCCAGCAGCCCCGGGACTGGAGTAGATACGCAGTATTTT.

The V and J genes are TRBV7-9 and TRBJ2-5; D call uncertain. V was trimmed by 0 bases and J by 5 bases, leaving 4 bases between them. The CDR3 loop spans 12 amino acids. CDR1 SEHNR and CDR2 FQNEAQ come from the germline V gene (reference sequence). The CDR3 coding sequence is TGTGCCAGCAGCTTAGCGAAGGAGACCCAGTACTTC. This sequence encodes CASSLAKETQYF.

The genes are TRBV5-1 and TRBJ1-4; 7 bases align to TRBD1. This CDR3 has 14 residues. Germline assignment: CDR1 SGHRS and CDR2 YFSETQ. With 4 bases clipped from V and 4 bases from J, the junction kept 4 bases outside the gene matches. The CDR3 protein is CASSRDSGNEKLFF. As DNA, the CDR3 is TGCGCCAGCAGCCGGGACAGTGGTAATGAAAAACTGTTTTTT.

V is TRBV19 and J is TRBJ2-2; possibly TRBD1 or TRBD2 for D (5 bases each). This CDR3 has 16 residues. Trimming pared 9 bases from V and 1 base from J, leaving 18 bases between. CDR1 and CDR2 from the germline V gene are LNHDA and SQIVND (reference sequence). The CDR3 region is CASTAEGYQNTGELFF. CDR3 nucleotides: TGTGCCAGCACAGCTGAGGGGTATCAGAACACCGGGGAGCTGTTTTTT.

The chain joins TRBV7-9 to TRBJ2-3, with 10 bases fitting TRBD2. Germline trimming cut 5 bases from V and 4 bases from J; bases unmatched to any gene: 12. The CDR3 runs 17 residues. The germline V gene encodes CDR1 SEHNR and CDR2 FQNEAQ (reference sequence). The CDR3 DNA follows: TGTGCCAGCAGCACCCGACGAGGACTAGCGGCCCCAGATACGCAGTATTTT. Translated: CASSTRRGLAAPDTQYF.

The rearrangement joins TRBV28 to TRBJ1-2; 10 bases match TRBD1. This CDR3 is 15 amino acids long. The V gene's germline CDR1 is MDHEN and CDR2 SYDVKM. Trimming at V came to 5 bases and at J to 3 bases, leaving 6 bases not matched to a gene. The DNA of the CDR3 is TGTGCCAGCAGTGACCCGGGACAGGGGCACTATGGCTACACCTTC. The encoded protein is CASSDPGQGHYGYTF.

The chain has TRBV24-1 and TRBJ2-7, with D perhaps matching TRBD2 (6 bases). The CDR3 is made up of 12 amino acids. The V gene's germline CDR1 is KGHDR and CDR2 SFDVKD. The ends were cut back, 5 bases at V and 6 bases at J, with 10 bases in the middle. The CDR3: CATSGGVGEQYF. CDR3 nucleotides: TGTGCCACCAGTGGGGGGGTGGGCGAGCAGTACTTC.

This clone occurred a few times. This chain joins TRBV15 and TRBJ2-3; no firm D call. The V gene's germline CDR1 is LNHNV and CDR2 YYDKDF (reference sequence). The V end lost 0 bases, the J end lost 6 bases, and 10 bases lay between the germline ends. CDR3 length equals 14 residues. The CDR3 spells CATSRDRVRDTQYF. CDR3 nucleotide sequence: TGTGCCACCAGCAGAGATAGGGTTCGGGATACGCAGTATTTT.

This sequence joins TRBV11-2 and TRBJ2-7, with D possibly TRBD2 on 7 matching bases. This CDR3 spans 17 amino acids. The V and J ends lost 3 bases and 0 bases respectively, with 18 bases between them. The germline CDR1 and CDR2 sequences are SGHAT and FQNNGV. CDR3 sequence (DNA): TGTGCCAGCAGCTTTTTTTTAGGGGGGGAATTCTCCTACGAGCAGTACTTC. Its translation: CASSFFLGGEFSYEQYF.

CDR3: CASSLTGAYEQYF. DNA for the CDR3: TGTGCCAGCAGTTTGACAGGGGCCTACGAGCAGTACTTC. The chain has TRBV27 and TRBJ2-7, with 8 nucleotides matching TRBD1. Germline V gene data show CDR1 as MNHEY and CDR2 as SMNVEV (reference sequence). V was clipped by 3 bases and J by 2 bases; unmatched bases: 0. This CDR3 region has 13 residues.